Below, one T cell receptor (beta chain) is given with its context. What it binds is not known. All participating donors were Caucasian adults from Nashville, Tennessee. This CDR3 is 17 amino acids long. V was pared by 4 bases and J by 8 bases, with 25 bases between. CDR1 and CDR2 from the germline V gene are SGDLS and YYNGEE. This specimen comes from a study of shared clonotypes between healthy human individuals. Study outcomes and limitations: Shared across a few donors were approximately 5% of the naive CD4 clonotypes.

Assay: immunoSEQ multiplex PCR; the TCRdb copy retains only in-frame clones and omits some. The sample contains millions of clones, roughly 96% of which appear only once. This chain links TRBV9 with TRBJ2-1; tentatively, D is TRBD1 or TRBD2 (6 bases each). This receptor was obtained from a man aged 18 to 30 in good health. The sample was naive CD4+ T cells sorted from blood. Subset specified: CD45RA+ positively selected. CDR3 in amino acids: CASSPRGMGALRYEQFF. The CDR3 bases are TGTGCCAGCAGCCCTCGGGGGATGGGGGCACTGCGCTATGAGCAGTTCTTC.